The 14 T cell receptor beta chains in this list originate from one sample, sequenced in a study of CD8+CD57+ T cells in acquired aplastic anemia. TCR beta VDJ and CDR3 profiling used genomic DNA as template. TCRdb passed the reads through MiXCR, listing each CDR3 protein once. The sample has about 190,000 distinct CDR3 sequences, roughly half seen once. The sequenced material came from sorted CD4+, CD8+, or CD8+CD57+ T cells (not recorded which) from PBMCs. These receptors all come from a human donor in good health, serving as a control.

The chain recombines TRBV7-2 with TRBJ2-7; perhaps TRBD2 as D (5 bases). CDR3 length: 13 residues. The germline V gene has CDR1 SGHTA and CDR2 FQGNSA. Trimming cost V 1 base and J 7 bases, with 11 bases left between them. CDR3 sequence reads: CASSLGRGREQYF. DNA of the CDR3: TGTGCCAGCAGCTTAGGTAGAGGGCGTGAGCAGTACTTC.

CDR3: CSVDRDQETQYF. CDR3 DNA: TGCAGCGTTGACAGGGACCAAGAGACCCAGTACTTC. V gene TRBV29-1 combines with J gene TRBJ2-5; TRBD1 is a possible D gene (5 bases). The CDR3 is 12 amino acids. Germline V gene data show CDR1 as SQVTM and CDR2 as ANQGSEA. Trimming shortened V by 3 bases and J by 0 bases, and 5 bases separated the two germline ends.

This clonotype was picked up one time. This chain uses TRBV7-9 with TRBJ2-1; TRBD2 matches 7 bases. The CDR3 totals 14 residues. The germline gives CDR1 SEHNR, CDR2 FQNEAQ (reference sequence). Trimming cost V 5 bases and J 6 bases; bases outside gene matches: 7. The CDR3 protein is CASSPQTSTNEQFF. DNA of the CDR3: TGTGCCAGCAGCCCTCAGACTAGCACCAATGAGCAGTTCTTC.

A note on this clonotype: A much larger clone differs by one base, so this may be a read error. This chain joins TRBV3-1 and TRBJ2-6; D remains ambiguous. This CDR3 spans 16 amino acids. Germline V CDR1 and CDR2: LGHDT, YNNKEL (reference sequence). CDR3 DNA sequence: TGTGCCAACAGCCAAGAGAGAGTTACTGGGGCCAACGTCCTGACTTTC. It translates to CANSQERVTGANVLTF.

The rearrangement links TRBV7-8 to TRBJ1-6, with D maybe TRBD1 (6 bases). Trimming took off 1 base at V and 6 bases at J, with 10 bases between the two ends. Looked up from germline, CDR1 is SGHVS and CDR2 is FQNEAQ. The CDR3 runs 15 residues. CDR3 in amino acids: CASSLDRASNSPLHF. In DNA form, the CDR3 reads TGTGCCAGCAGCTTAGACAGGGCCTCTAATTCACCCCTCCACTTT.

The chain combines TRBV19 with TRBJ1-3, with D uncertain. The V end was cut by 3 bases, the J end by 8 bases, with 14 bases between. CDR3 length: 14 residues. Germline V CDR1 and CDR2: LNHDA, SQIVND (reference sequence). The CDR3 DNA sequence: TGTGCCAGTAGTATGAAAAGGGTTGGCGACACCATATATTTT. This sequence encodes CASSMKRVGDTIYF.

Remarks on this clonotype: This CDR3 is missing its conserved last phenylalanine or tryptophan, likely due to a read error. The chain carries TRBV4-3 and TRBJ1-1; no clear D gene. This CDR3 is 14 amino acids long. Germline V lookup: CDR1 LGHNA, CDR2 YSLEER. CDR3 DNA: TGCGCCAGCGGCCAAGATGCAGGGAACACTGAAGCTTTCCTT. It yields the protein CASGQDAGNTEAFL.

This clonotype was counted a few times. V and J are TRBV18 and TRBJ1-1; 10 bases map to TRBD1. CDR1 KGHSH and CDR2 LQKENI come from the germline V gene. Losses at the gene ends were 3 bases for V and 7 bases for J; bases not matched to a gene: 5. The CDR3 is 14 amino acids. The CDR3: CASSPPGQGNEAFF. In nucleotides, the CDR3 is TGTGCCAGCTCACCTCCGGGACAGGGGAATGAAGCTTTCTTT.

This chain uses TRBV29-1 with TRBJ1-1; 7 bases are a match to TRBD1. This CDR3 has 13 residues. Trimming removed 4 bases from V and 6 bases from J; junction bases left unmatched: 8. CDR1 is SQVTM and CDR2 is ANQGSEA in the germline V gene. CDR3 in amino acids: CSVVQGNRAEAFF. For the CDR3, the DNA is TGCAGCGTTGTACAGGGGAATAGGGCTGAAGCTTTCTTT.

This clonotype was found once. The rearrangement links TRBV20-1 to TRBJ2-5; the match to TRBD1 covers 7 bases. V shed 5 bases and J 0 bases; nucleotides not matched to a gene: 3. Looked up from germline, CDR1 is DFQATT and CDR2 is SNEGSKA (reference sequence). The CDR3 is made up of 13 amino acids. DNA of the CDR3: TGCAGTGCTCACGGGACAGACCAAGAGACCCAGTACTTC. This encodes CSAHGTDQETQYF.

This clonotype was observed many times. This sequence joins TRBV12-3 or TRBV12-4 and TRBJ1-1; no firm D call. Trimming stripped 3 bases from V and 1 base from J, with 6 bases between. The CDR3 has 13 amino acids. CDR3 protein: CASSFIGNTEAFF. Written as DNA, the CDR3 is TGTGCCAGCAGTTTCATAGGGAACACTGAAGCTTTCTTT.

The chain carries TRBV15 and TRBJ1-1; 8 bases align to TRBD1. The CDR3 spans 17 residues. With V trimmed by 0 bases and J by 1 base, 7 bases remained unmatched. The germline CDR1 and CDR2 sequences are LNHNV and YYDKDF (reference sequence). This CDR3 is CATSRDRQGAKNTEAFF. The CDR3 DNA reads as TGTGCCACCAGCAGAGATCGGCAGGGGGCGAAGAACACTGAAGCTTTCTTT.

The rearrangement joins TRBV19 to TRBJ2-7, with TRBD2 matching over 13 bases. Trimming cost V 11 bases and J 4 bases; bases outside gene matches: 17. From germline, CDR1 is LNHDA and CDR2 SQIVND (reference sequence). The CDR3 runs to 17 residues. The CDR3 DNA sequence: TGTGCCGGCAGTACAAGGACTAGCGGGGGACTTAAATACGAGCAGTACTTC. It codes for CAGSTRTSGGLKYEQYF.

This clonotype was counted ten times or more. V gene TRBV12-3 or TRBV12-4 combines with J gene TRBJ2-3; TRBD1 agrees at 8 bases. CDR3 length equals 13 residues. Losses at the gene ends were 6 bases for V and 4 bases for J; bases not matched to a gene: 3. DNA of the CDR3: TGTGCCAGCAGGGACAGGGCTGCAGATACGCAGTATTTT. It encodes CASRDRAADTQYF.